The T cell receptor (beta chain) under discussion was sequenced for a study of T cells after yellow fever vaccination. This clonotype was picked up a small number of times. After removal of 3 bases from V and 4 bases from J, the junction contained 10 bases not matched to a gene. The CDR3 length is 16 residues. Per the germline V gene, CDR1 is MNHNS and CDR2 is SASEGT. TCRdb re-derived calls from the 5' RACE reads in MiXCR, one entry per CDR3 protein. Of a few hundred thousand distinct CDR3 sequences detected, 8.5% to 10% appear once; the ten largest clones hold 15% to 20%. The input for sequencing was PBMCs, taken on the day of the first yellow fever vaccination. The rearrangement links TRBV6-1 to TRBJ2-5, with 8 bases matching TRBD2. The sequence was collected from a man aged 18 to 35 who received the YFV17D yellow fever vaccine. For the CDR3, the DNA is TGTGCCAGCAGTGACGCGGGGGGACCTGAGGGAGAGACCCAGTACTTC. Its translation is CASSDAGGPEGETQYF.